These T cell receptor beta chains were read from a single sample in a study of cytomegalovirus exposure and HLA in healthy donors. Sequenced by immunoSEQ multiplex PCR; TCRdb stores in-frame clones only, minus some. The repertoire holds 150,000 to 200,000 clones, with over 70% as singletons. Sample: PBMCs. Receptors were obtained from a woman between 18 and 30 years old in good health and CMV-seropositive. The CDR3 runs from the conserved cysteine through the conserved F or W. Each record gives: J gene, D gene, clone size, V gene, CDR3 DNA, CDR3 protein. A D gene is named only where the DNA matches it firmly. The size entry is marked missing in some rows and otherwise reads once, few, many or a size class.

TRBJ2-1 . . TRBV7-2 TGTGCCAGCAGCTTACGAAGGCCAGGGGGGAATGAGCAGTTCTTC CASSLRRPGGNEQFF
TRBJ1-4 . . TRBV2 TGTGCCAGCAGTGAAGACAAGAATAATGAAAAACTGTTTTTT CASSEDKNNEKLFF
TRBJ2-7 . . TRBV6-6 TGTGCCAGCAGTTACTCGACAGCTAACTCCTACGAGCAGTACTTC CASSYSTANSYEQYF
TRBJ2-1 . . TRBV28 TGTGCCAGCAGTCCCTCAGGGTTGGTCCTCCACAATGAGCAGTTCTTC CASSPSGLVLHNEQFF
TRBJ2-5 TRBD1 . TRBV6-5 TGTGCCAGCAGAAAAGACAGGGGAGAGACCCAGTACTTC CASRKDRGETQYF
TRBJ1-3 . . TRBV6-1 TGTGCCAGCAGTGAAGGATTCTTTATATCGGGGGTTAGTGGAAACACCATATATTTT CASSEGFFISGVSGNTIYF
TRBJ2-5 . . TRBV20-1 TGCAGTGCTACTCCCCAAGAGACCCAGTACTTC CSATPQETQYF
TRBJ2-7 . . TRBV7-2 TGTGCCAGCAGCTTTGTCCCTAACTACGAGCAGTACTTC CASSFVPNYEQYF
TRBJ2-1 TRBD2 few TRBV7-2 TGTGCCAGCAGCCCCGGACTAGCGGGGGGGCAAGAGCAGTTCTTC CASSPGLAGGQEQFF
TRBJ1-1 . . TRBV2 TGTGCCAGCAGCGCTGCGGAGGGTGAAGCTTTCTTT CASSAAEGEAFF
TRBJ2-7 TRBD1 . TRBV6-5 TGTGCCAGCAGAAGGACAGGCTCCTACGAGCAGTACTTC CASRRTGSYEQYF
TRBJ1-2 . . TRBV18 TGTGCCAGCTCACCACCGGAATTCACCAGGGGCTACACCTTC CASSPPEFTRGYTF
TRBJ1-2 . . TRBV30 TGTGCCTGGTCTCAGGGTGGCGGCGACTATGGCTACACCTTC CAWSQGGGDYGYTF
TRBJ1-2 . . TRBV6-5 TGTGCCAGCGGGGCAGGGATAAACTATGGCTACACCTTC CASGAGINYGYTF
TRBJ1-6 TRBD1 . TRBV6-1 TGTGCCAGCAGCGACAGGGAAAGTAGCTCACCCCTCCACTTT CASSDRESSSPLHF
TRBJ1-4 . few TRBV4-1 TGCGCCAGCAGCCAGAGTCAGGGATGGGAAAAACTGTTTTTT CASSQSQGWEKLFF
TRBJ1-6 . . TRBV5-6 TGTGCCAGCAGCTGGGGGGGATTTGGTTCACCCCTCCACTTT CASSWGGFGSPLHF
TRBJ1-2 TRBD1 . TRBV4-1 TGCGCCAGCAGCCCTGACAGGGGCGACTATGGCTACACCTTC CASSPDRGDYGYTF
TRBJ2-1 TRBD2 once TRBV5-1 TGCGCCAGCAGCTTGGCGAGGACTAGCGGTAATGAGCAGTTCTTC CASSLARTSGNEQFF
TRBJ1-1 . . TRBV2 TGTGCCAGCAGACGAATTGGTCAACTTGAAGCTTTCTTT CASRRIGQLEAFF
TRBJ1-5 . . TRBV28 TGTGCCAGCAGTTTCGGGAGTTATCAGCCCCAGCATTTT CASSFGSYQPQHF
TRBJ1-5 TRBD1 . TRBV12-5 TGTGCTAGTGGTGACGACAGGGGGCTCGATCAGCCCCAGCATTTT CASGDDRGLDQPQHF
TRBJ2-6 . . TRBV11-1 TGTGCCATTCCCCGTTATGGGGGGATCAACTCTGGGGCCAACGTCCTGACTTTC CAIPRYGGINSGANVLTF
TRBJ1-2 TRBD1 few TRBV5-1 TGCGCCAGCAGCTTTCGCCGGGACAGTCCCCATGGCTACACCTTC CASSFRRDSPHGYTF
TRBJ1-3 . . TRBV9 TGTGCCAGCAGCATGGGGGGGTCTGGAAACACCATATATTTT CASSMGGSGNTIYF
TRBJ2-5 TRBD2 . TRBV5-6 TGTGCCAGCAGCTTAGCGGGGCCGGGGGAGACCCAGTACTTC CASSLAGPGETQYF
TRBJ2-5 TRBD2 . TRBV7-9 TGTGCCAGCAGCGTAGCAAGCGGGGGCTGGGAGACCCAGTACTTC CASSVASGGWETQYF
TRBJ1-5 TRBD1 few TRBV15 TGTGCCACCAGCAGAGACCCGACAGGGGGACAGCCCCAGCATTTT CATSRDPTGGQPQHF
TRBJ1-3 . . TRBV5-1 TGCGCCAGCAGCTCCTCCATCAGCTCTGGAAACACCATATATTTT CASSSSISSGNTIYF
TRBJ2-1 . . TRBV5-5 TGTGCCAGCACAAACGACGTGGCAGCGGTGGGTGAGCAGTTCTTC CASTNDVAAVGEQFF
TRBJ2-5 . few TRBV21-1 TGTGCCAGCAGCAAAGTTCAAGCGGGGGGGCGGGGGGAGACCCAGTACTTC CASSKVQAGGRGETQYF
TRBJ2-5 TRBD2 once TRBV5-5 TGTGCCAGCAGACTGACTAGCGGGGCTCAAGAGACCCAGTACTTC CASRLTSGAQETQYF
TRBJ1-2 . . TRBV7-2 TGTGCCAGCAGCAACCCCCCGGTGGCAGGGATCAAGGGCTACACCTTC CASSNPPVAGIKGYTF
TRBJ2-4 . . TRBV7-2 TGTGCCAGCAGCTCCCAAGGAGGCAGATTTGGAGGAAACAGTCAGTACTTC CASSSQGGRFGGNSQYF
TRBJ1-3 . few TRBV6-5 TGTGCCAGCCCGAGGCCCGGAGACTCTGGAAACACCATATATTTT CASPRPGDSGNTIYF
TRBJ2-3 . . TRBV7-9 TGTGCCAGCAGCTCAGTCCAGGCTTTCACAGATACGCAGTATTTT CASSSVQAFTDTQYF
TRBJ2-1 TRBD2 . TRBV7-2 TGTGCCAGCCGTCGGGGGGGTAATAACAATGAGCAGTTCTTC CASRRGGNNNEQFF
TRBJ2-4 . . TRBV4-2 TGTGCCAGCAGCCAAGGGGATGGGGGGGGGCCCAAAAACATTCAGTACTTC CASSQGDGGGPKNIQYF
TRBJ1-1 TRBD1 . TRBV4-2 TGTGCCAGCAGCCAGGGAGAGGGGGCGGGGATGAACACTGAAGCTTTCTTT CASSQGEGAGMNTEAFF
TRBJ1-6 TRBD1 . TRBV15 TGTGCCACCAGCAGGTGGGGCGTGACAGGGGTGTCCTATAATTCACCCCTCCACTTT CATSRWGVTGVSYNSPLHF